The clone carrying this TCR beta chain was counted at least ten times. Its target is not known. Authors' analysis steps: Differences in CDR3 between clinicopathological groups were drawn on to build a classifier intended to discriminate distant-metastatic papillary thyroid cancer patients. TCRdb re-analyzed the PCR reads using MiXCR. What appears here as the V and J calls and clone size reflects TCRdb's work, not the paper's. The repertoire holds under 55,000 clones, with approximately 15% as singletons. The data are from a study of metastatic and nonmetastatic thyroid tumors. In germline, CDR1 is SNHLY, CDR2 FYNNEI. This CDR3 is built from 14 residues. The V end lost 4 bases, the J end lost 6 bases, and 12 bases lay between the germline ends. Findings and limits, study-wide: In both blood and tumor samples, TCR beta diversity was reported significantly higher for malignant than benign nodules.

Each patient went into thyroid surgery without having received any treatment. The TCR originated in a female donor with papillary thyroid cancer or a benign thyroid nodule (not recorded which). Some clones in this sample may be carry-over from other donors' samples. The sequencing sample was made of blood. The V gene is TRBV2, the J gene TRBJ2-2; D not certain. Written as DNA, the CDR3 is TGTGCCAGCAGTGTACCGATAAACCCCGGGGAGCTGTTTTTT. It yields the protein CASSVPINPGELFF.